The clone carrying this TCR delta chain was counted ten times or more. The antigen remains undetermined. TCRdb's entry gives the protein of a much larger clone, which mismatches this DNA's translation at residue 15, likely from a read error; the protein reported here is translated from the DNA. TCRdb re-called clones from the multiplex PCR reads via CATT. The data show 50,000 or so delta-chain clones, with 1.6% seen just once and over 7.5% held by the top ten. CDR3 length equals 17 residues. Per the germline V gene, CDR1 is GEAIGNYY and CDR2 is EKD. The sample originates from a study of γδ T cells in repeated Plasmodium falciparum infection. Broader study findings: Vdelta2-negative gammadelta repertoires appeared less diverse and less shared in Malian than Australian children.

Bulk repertoires came from Vgamma9/Vdelta2+ or Vdelta2-negative gammadelta T cells flow-sorted from PBMC. The source material was gamma-delta T cells from blood. With the J gene uncalled, the V gene is TRDV2; the table names TRDD3, a call not compared with the DNA. The sequence was collected from a pool of human donors (malaria-infected and uninfected, not separated). The CDR3 reads CACVGIALGDYTDKHIF. CDR3 sequence (DNA): TGTGCCTGTGTAGGGATCGCTCTGGGGGACTACACCGATAAACACATCTTT.